The clone carrying this T cell receptor (beta chain) has more than one count but fewer than ten. Its antigen remains unknown. This sample is drawn from a study of cytomegalovirus exposure and HLA in healthy donors. Study-level points and caveats: The authors reported that TCR beta sequences could predict HLA-A and HLA-B alleles. These predictions were accurate for most subjects in the first cohort. Later on, an analysis showed TCR association rates differing by HLA locus, with DRB1 the most and HLA-C the fewest. While the bulk of TCR sequences proved rare, some public TCRs turned up in many donors.

The CDR3 runs 15 residues. V lost 1 base and J 4 bases, leaving 13 bases between the germline ends. Germline values: CDR1 MNHNS, CDR2 SASEGT. Amplification used 60 Vbeta primers and 13 Jbeta primers. Method: immunoSEQ multiplex PCR; TCRdb's copy keeps in-frame clones and lacks some. The profile shows roughly 93,000 clones, roughly 72% of them singletons. The chain is built from TRBV6-1 and TRBJ1-1; D gene unclear. Sequencing was carried out using PBMCs. This sequence originates from a man aged 25-40 years in good health and CMV-seronegative. The CDR3 DNA is TGTGCCAGCAGTGAAGGCGAACCGCGGGTCACTGAAGCTTTCTTT. Its protein product is CASSEGEPRVTEAFF.